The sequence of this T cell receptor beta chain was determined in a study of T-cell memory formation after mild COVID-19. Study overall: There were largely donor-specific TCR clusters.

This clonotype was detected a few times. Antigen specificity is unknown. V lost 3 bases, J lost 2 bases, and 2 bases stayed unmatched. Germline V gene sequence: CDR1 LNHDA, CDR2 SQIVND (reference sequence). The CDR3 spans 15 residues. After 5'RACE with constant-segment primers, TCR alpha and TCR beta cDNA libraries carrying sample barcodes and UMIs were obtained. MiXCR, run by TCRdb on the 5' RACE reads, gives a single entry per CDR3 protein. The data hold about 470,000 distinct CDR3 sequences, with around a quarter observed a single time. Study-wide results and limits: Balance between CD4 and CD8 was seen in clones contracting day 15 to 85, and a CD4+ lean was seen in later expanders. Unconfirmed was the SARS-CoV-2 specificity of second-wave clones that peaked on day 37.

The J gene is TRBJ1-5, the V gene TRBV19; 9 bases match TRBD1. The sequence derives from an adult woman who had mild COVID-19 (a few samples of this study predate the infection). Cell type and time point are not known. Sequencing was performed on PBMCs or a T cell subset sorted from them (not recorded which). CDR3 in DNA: TGTGCCAGTAGTATGGACAGGGGAGGCAATCAGCCCCAGCATTTT. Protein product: CASSMDRGGNQPQHF.